This T cell receptor beta chain was identified during a study of identical twins. This clonotype came up many times. What it binds is not known. Using its own MiXCR run on the 5' RACE reads, TCRdb lists one record per CDR3 protein. The table shows more than 650,000 distinct CDR3 sequences, with 6.1% occurring only once. Study-wide results and limits: Twin pairs' shared out-of-frame alpha sequences were enriched in low generation probability. Out-of-frame TCR alpha sharing in monozygotic twins exceeded recombination model predictions. Insertions ran lower in abundant cord blood beta clonotypes, though not in memory repertoires.

The TCR comes from a young man in good health. The specimen was naive T cells sorted from blood.

CDR3 nucleotides: TGCGCCAGCAGTGTAAAGAGCGCCGATGAGCAGTTCTTC. It is translated as CASSVKSADEQFF. The J gene is TRBJ2-1, the V gene TRBV10-2; D remains ambiguous. Trimming took 4 bases from V and 8 from J, leaving 12 bases between them. The CDR3 has 13 amino acids. Germline CDR1 and CDR2: WSHSY and SAAADI.